The 25 T cell receptor beta chains below were found in one sample sequenced in a study of blood T cell repertoires in COVID-19. Repertoires were generated with immunoSEQ multiplex PCR, while TCRdb's copy carries only in-frame clones and drops some. This sample has roughly 95,000 clones, with around 80% found just once. The source material was peripheral blood. These receptors were obtained from a man aged 45-60 years with active or convalescent COVID-19.

J is TRBJ2-7 and V is TRBV12-3 or TRBV12-4; a weak D match, TRBD2 (5 bases). This CDR3 has 13 amino acids. V was clipped by 3 bases and J by 0 bases, with 6 bases between them. CDR3 in DNA: TGTGCCAGCAGTTTGGGGAGCTCCTACGAGCAGTACTTC. Amino acids: CASSLGSSYEQYF.

V is TRBV12-5 and J is TRBJ1-2, with a weak D call TRBD1 (5 bases). V was trimmed by 2 bases and J by 7 bases, leaving 11 bases between them. The CDR3 runs 13 residues. Germline CDR1 is LGHNT and CDR2 is FRNRAP. CDR3 sequence (DNA): TGTGCTAGTGGTTTGATAGGGGCTAGTGGCTACACCTTC. Its translation is CASGLIGASGYTF.

The rearrangement links TRBV10-3 to TRBJ2-7; 9 bases align to TRBD2. Germline loops: CDR1 ENHRY, CDR2 SYGVKD. There are 15 residues in the CDR3. The junction had 2 bases not matched to a gene; V was cut back by 0 bases and J by 2 bases. This CDR3 reads CAISESPSGAYEQYV. The CDR3 nucleotides read TGTGCCATCAGTGAGTCCCCTAGCGGGGCCTACGAGCAGTACGTC.

This clone has only one observation. This rearrangement joins TRBV9 to TRBJ2-1; 10 bases agree with TRBD2. In germline, CDR1 is SGDLS, CDR2 YYNGEE. The CDR3 has 16 residues. Unmatched junction bases numbered 5, after V lost 2 bases and J lost 3 bases. The CDR3 coding sequence is TGTGCCAGCAGCGTGGGAGCTAGCGGGAGCTACAATGAGCAGTTCTTC. This gives the protein CASSVGASGSYNEQFF. Together with reference TRBV9 and TRBJ2-1, the CDR3 gives the full variable domain: DSGVTQTPKHLITATGQRVTLRCSPRSGDLSVYWYQQSLDQGLQFLIQYYNGEERAKGNILERFSAQQFPDLHSELNLSSLELGDSALYFCASSVGASGSYNEQFFGPGTRLTVL.

This chain links TRBV5-6 with TRBJ1-5; 7 nucleotides match TRBD1. Germline-derived CDR1 and CDR2 are SGHDT and YYEEEE. Trimming at V came to 0 bases and at J to 0 bases, leaving 3 bases not matched to a gene. This CDR3 is 16 amino acids long. The CDR3 DNA follows: TGTGCCAGCAGCTTGGAGGCAGGGGGTAGCAATCAGCCCCAGCATTTT. Amino acids: CASSLEAGGSNQPQHF.

The chain uses TRBV5-1 and TRBJ2-6; perhaps TRBD1 as D (5 bases). V lost 8 bases and J 0 bases, leaving 12 bases between the germline ends. This CDR3 comprises 15 residues. Looked up from germline, CDR1 is SGHRS and CDR2 is YFSETQ. For the CDR3, the DNA is TGCGCCAGTAAACAGGCCCCCTCTGGGGCCAACGTCCTGACTTTC. Amino acid sequence: CASKQAPSGANVLTF.

This chain uses TRBV28 with TRBJ1-2, with 7 positions matching TRBD1. The junction had 6 bases not matched to a gene; V was cut back by 8 bases and J by 3 bases. The CDR3 consists of 13 residues. Germline CDR1 and CDR2: MDHEN and SYDVKM. The chain's CDR3 is CASFTGDYYGYTF. The CDR3 DNA reads TGTGCCAGCTTTACAGGGGATTACTATGGCTACACCTTC.

The chain combines TRBV6-6 with TRBJ1-2, with D possibly matching TRBD1 (6 bases). The germline V gene has CDR1 MNHNY and CDR2 SVGAGI (reference sequence). The CDR3 is 13 residues long. Trimming removed 8 bases at V and 4 bases at J, with 14 bases between. In DNA, the CDR3 is TGTGCCAGCCAACAGGGAGGGAGCTATGGCTACACCTTC. The encoded protein is CASQQGGSYGYTF.

The chain has TRBV5-5 and TRBJ2-5; D may be TRBD1 (5 bases). Trimming took 2 bases from V and 1 from J, leaving 12 bases between them. CDR3 length: 15 residues. In germline, CDR1 is SGHKS, CDR2 YYEKEE (reference sequence). The CDR3 bases are TGTGCCAGCAGCTTAGCAGGGCAGATCCAAGAGACCCAGTACTTC. This encodes CASSLAGQIQETQYF. Combining the CDR3 with reference TRBV5-5 and TRBJ2-5 gives the whole variable domain DAGVTQSPTHLIKTRGQQVTLRCSPISGHKSVSWYQQVLGQGPQFIFQYYEKEERGRGNFPDRFSARQFPNYSSELNVNALLLGDSALYLCASSLAGQIQETQYFGPGTRLLVL.

The V and J genes are TRBV7-8 and TRBJ1-5; 9 bases align to TRBD1. In germline, CDR1 is SGHVS, CDR2 FQNEAQ. The CDR3 length is 17 residues. V lost 0 bases, J lost 2 bases, and 5 bases stayed unmatched. The CDR3 protein is CASSLAQGAFGNQPQHF. The CDR3 nucleotides read TGTGCCAGCAGCTTAGCACAGGGGGCCTTCGGCAATCAGCCCCAGCATTTT.

The rearrangement uses TRBV19 and TRBJ2-2; D perhaps matches TRBD2 (6 bases). The length of the CDR3 is 14 residues. Per germline, CDR1 LNHDA and CDR2 SQIVND (reference sequence). V lost 3 bases and J lost 5, with 10 bases in between. CDR3 protein: CASSMPRGTGELFF. CDR3 bases: TGTGCCAGTAGTATGCCGCGGGGTACCGGGGAGCTGTTTTTT.

The rearrangement uses TRBV7-2 and TRBJ1-2; D is unclear. V was cut by 3 bases and J by 3 bases, with 5 bases left in between. Germline V gives CDR1 SGHTA, CDR2 FQGNSA. The CDR3 loop spans 12 amino acids. CDR3 loop: CASSFSDYGYTF. CDR3 nucleotide sequence: TGTGCCAGCAGCTTCTCCGACTATGGCTACACCTTC.

The genes are TRBV4-1 and TRBJ2-3; 7 bases are a match to TRBD2. Germline CDR1 is MGHRA and CDR2 is YSYEKL. The CDR3 is 17 amino acids. V was pared by 1 base and J by 6 bases, with 13 bases of the junction left unmatched. The CDR3 DNA reads TGCGCCAGCAGCCAAGGTTTTTCAGCGGGGCGGAGGGATACGCAGTATTTT. Amino acids: CASSQGFSAGRRDTQYF.

The V gene is TRBV5-8, the J gene TRBJ1-4, with D uncertain. From germline, CDR1 is SGHTS and CDR2 YDEGEE. The V and J ends lost 7 bases and 8 bases respectively, with 21 bases between them. The CDR3 is 15 amino acids. The CDR3 reads CASAPDGVGREKLFF. CDR3 coding DNA: TGTGCCAGCGCACCGGACGGGGTTGGTCGGGAAAAACTGTTTTTT. Using reference TRBV5-8 and TRBJ1-4 for the parts outside the CDR3, the full variable domain is EAGVTQSPTHLIKTRGQQATLRCSPISGHTSVYWYQQALGLGLQFLLWYDEGEERNRGNFPPRFSGRQFPNYSSELNVNALELEDSALYLCASAPDGVGREKLFFGSGTQLSVL.

In nucleotides, the CDR3 is TGTGCCAGCAGTCAACAGGGTGCCAATGAGCAGTTCTTC. This encodes CASSQQGANEQFF. This chain links TRBV6-4 with TRBJ2-1; weak D call: TRBD1 (6 bases). CDR1 MRHNA and CDR2 SNTAGT come from the germline V gene. The V end lost 5 bases, the J end lost 6 bases, and 11 bases lay between the germline ends. The CDR3 is 13 residues long.

The table lists this clone with a few counts. This sequence joins TRBV24-1 and TRBJ2-7; the match to TRBD1 covers 8 bases. Unmatched junction bases numbered 7, after V lost 4 bases and J lost 0 bases. CDR1 is KGHDR and CDR2 is SFDVKD in the germline V gene. The CDR3 is 16 residues long. The CDR3 nucleotides read TGTGCCACCAGTGAGGGCGGACAGGGATTCTCCTACGAGCAGTACTTC. This codes for CATSEGGQGFSYEQYF.

The V gene is TRBV2, the J gene TRBJ2-3; 9 bases match TRBD2. Germline CDR1 SNHLY, CDR2 FYNNEI. This CDR3 spans 15 amino acids. The junction had 10 bases not matched to a gene; V was cut back by 8 bases and J by 4 bases. The CDR3 protein is CASGPSSGAADTQYF. Here the CDR3 DNA reads TGTGCCAGCGGCCCCTCTAGCGGGGCGGCAGATACGCAGTATTTT.

CDR3 nucleotides: TGTGCCAGCAGCTTCGACCGGGGGGGTGCCGGGTATGAGCAGTTCTTC. It is translated as CASSFDRGGAGYEQFF. J is TRBJ2-1 and V is TRBV5-5; 8 bases agree with TRBD2. The CDR3 has 16 residues. Germline V gene lookup returns CDR1 SGHKS and CDR2 YYEKEE (reference sequence). Losses at the gene ends were 2 bases for V and 8 bases for J; bases not matched to a gene: 12. Full variable domain (missing parts from reference TRBV5-5 and TRBJ2-1): DAGVTQSPTHLIKTRGQQVTLRCSPISGHKSVSWYQQVLGQGPQFIFQYYEKEERGRGNFPDRFSARQFPNYSSELNVNALLLGDSALYLCASSFDRGGAGYEQFFGPGTRLTVL.

This chain joins TRBV6-6 and TRBJ1-2, with 9 bases identical to TRBD1. This CDR3 has 16 amino acids. Germline-derived CDR1 and CDR2 are MNHNY and SVGAGI (reference sequence). V lost 2 bases and J lost 3; bases outside the gene matches: 7. DNA of the CDR3: TGTGCCAGCAGTTACGAGGACAGGGGAGGGGACTATGGCTACACCTTC. Encoded protein: CASSYEDRGGDYGYTF.

V usage is TRBV5-1 and J usage is TRBJ1-5, with D unclear. Germline values: CDR1 SGHRS, CDR2 YFSETQ. The CDR3 contains 13 residues. V dropped 1 base and J dropped 9 bases, with 11 bases sitting between them. CDR3 amino acids: CASSLTIGMPQHF. In nucleotides, the CDR3 is TGCGCCAGCAGCTTGACTATAGGAATGCCCCAGCATTTT. Complete variable domain (other parts from reference TRBV5-1 and TRBJ1-5): KAGVTQTPRYLIKTRGQQVTLSCSPISGHRSVSWYQQTPGQGLQFLFEYFSETQRNKGNFPGRFSGRQFSNSRSEMNVSTLELGDSALYLCASSLTIGMPQHFGDGTRLSIL.

The CDR3 coding sequence is TGCAGCACTAGGCTGGCGGGTCCCTCGGGTGAGCAGTTCTTC. Amino acids: CSTRLAGPSGEQFF. The chain carries TRBV29-1 and TRBJ2-1; weak D call: TRBD2 (5 bases). Germline values: CDR1 SQVTM, CDR2 ANQGSEA. The CDR3 spans 14 residues. V lost 8 bases and J lost 9, with 23 bases in between.

The gene calls are TRBV7-9 and TRBJ2-5; possibly TRBD1 for D (5 bases). Germline CDR1 is SEHNR and CDR2 is FQNEAQ (reference sequence). The CDR3 extends over 14 amino acids. The V end lost 5 bases, the J end lost 7 bases, and 17 bases lay between the germline ends. The CDR3 loop is CASSVDRARGTQYF. In DNA form, the CDR3 reads TGTGCCAGCAGCGTCGACAGAGCTCGAGGGACCCAGTACTTC.

The chain is built from TRBV7-9 and TRBJ2-1, with a possible D match to TRBD1 (5 bases). CDR1 is SEHNR, CDR2 FQNEAQ, per germline (reference sequence). This CDR3 contains 12 residues. V was trimmed by 5 bases and J by 9 bases, leaving 11 bases between them. The CDR3 sequence: CASSPRELEQFF. As DNA, the CDR3 is TGTGCCAGCAGCCCCAGGGAACTTGAGCAGTTCTTC. Variable domain in full (rest from reference TRBV7-9 and TRBJ2-1): DTGVSQNPRHKITKRGQNVTFRCDPISEHNRLYWYRQTLGQGPEFLTYFQNEAQLEKSRLLSDRFSAERPKGSFSTLEIQRTEQGDSAMYLCASSPRELEQFFGPGTRLTVL.

This clone was picked up a small number of times. This sequence joins TRBV3-1 (or the pseudogene TRBV3-2) and TRBJ1-2; 10 nucleotides line up with TRBD1. V shed 0 bases, J shed 5 bases, and the junction held 6 bases outside the gene matches. CDR1 and CDR2 from the germline V gene are LGHDT and YNNKEL (reference sequence). This CDR3 is 16 amino acids long. The CDR3 region has the DNA TGTGCCAGCAGCCAAGATCTGACAGGGGGCGGGTATGGCTACACCTTC. This encodes CASSQDLTGGGYGYTF.

In this sample, this clone turned up once. The chain has TRBV27 and TRBJ1-6; 10 nucleotides agree with TRBD1. The CDR3 extends over 15 amino acids. The germline gives CDR1 MNHEY, CDR2 SMNVEV (reference sequence). Unmatched junction bases numbered 1, after V lost 6 bases and J lost 2 bases. The CDR3 coding sequence is TGTGCCAGCAGGACAGGGGGCCCCTATAATTCACCCCTCCACTTT. Its translation is CASRTGGPYNSPLHF.